What follows are 23 T cell receptor beta chains derived from one specimen sequenced in a study of beta chain features in type 1 diabetes. Expressed TCRB transcripts were sequenced because the entire RNA isolate underwent reverse transcription. Here immunoSEQ multiplex PCR was the method, and the copy in TCRdb shows in-frame clones only, minus some. The sample yields hundreds of thousands of clones, approximately 15% seen once. Material: naive CD4+ T cells from blood. The receptors originated from a man aged 30 to 39 in good health.

The CDR3 reads CASSRTGTGRQAFF. DNA of the CDR3: TGTGCCAGCAGCCGGACCGGGACAGGACGCCAAGCTTTCTTT. The chain is built from TRBV14 and TRBJ1-1, with TRBD1 matching 8 bases. After removal of 4 bases from V and 9 bases from J, the junction contained 10 bases not matched to a gene. The CDR3 is 14 residues long. The germline CDR1 and CDR2 sequences are SGHDN and FVKESK.

The genes are TRBV30 and TRBJ1-1; D might be TRBD1 (6 bases). V was pared by 4 bases and J by 3 bases, with 9 bases between. The CDR3 sequence is 12 residues long. Germline V gene sequence: CDR1 GTSNPN, CDR2 SVGIG (reference sequence). CDR3 nucleotide sequence: TGTGCCTGGATTGGGACATACACTGAAGCTTTCTTT. Translated, it gives CAWIGTYTEAFF.

In its sample, this clone was seen a few times. The J gene is TRBJ2-7, the V gene TRBV4-2; 8 bases fit TRBD1. The junction had 15 bases not matched to a gene; V was cut back by 3 bases and J by 2 bases. This CDR3 region has 18 residues. The germline CDR1 and CDR2 sequences are LGHNA and YNFKEQ. CDR3 amino acids: CASSHTVSGGASPYEQYF. Written as DNA, the CDR3 is TGTGCCAGCAGCCACACTGTGTCAGGGGGCGCATCCCCCTACGAGCAGTACTTC.

This clone appeared a few times. The chain combines TRBV11-2 with TRBJ2-1; D is tentatively TRBD1 or TRBD2 (5 bases each). The germline V gene encodes CDR1 SGHAT and CDR2 FQNNGV. Trimming pared 5 bases from V and 6 bases from J, leaving 20 bases between. The CDR3 has 16 amino acids. The CDR3 is CASSARDGRILNEQFF. CDR3 nucleotide sequence: TGTGCCAGCAGCGCCCGGGACGGCAGAATTCTCAATGAGCAGTTCTTC.

As to this clone: Additional DNA sequences in this sample encode the identical CDR3. The V and J genes are TRBV6-5 and TRBJ1-3; no firm D call. V lost 7 bases, J lost 0 bases, and 4 bases lay in between. Germline V gives CDR1 MNHEY, CDR2 SVGAGI. This CDR3 is 12 amino acids long. CDR3 sequence: CASTGSGNTIYF. CDR3 DNA sequence: TGTGCCAGCACGGGCTCTGGAAACACCATATATTTT.

The chain employs TRBV9 and TRBJ2-2; D gene unclear. CDR1 and CDR2 from the germline V gene are SGDLS and YYNGEE. CDR3 length: 15 residues. V was shortened by 0 bases and J by 6 bases, with 12 bases between the two germline ends. The CDR3 DNA follows: TGTGCCAGCAGCGTAGTTGCCTCTCACGCCGGGGAGCTGTTTTTT. Protein: CASSVVASHAGELFF.

This clone occurred a few times. This rearrangement joins TRBV18 to TRBJ2-7; no firm D call. The germline CDR1 and CDR2 sequences are KGHSH and LQKENI. The CDR3 contains 13 residues. V was clipped by 8 bases and J by 5 bases, with 16 bases between them. The CDR3 sequence: CASAVGISNEQYF. The CDR3 DNA follows: TGTGCCAGCGCCGTCGGCATTTCGAACGAGCAGTACTTC.

This clone came up a few times. This chain links TRBV2 with TRBJ2-5; no firm D call. Per the germline V gene, CDR1 is SNHLY and CDR2 is FYNNEI. The CDR3 is made up of 12 amino acids. Trimming took off 4 bases at V and 7 bases at J, with 10 bases between the two ends. CDR3 amino acids: CASSAGVLTQYF. CDR3 in DNA: TGTGCCAGCAGTGCCGGCGTGTTGACCCAGTACTTC.

The genes are TRBV5-1 and TRBJ2-5, with D possibly being TRBD1 or TRBD2 (5 bases each). V gave up 0 bases and J gave up 4 bases, with 7 bases separating them. The CDR3 spans 13 residues. CDR1 is SGHRS, CDR2 YFSETQ, per germline. This CDR3 is CASSLGGSETQYF. CDR3 in DNA: TGCGCCAGCAGCTTGGGGGGGTCAGAGACCCAGTACTTC.

The chain joins TRBV20-1 to TRBJ2-5; D assignment may be TRBD1 or TRBD2 (5 bases each). Germline V gene data show CDR1 as DFQATT and CDR2 as SNEGSKA (reference sequence). This CDR3 spans 11 amino acids. V lost 6 bases and J lost 5, with 10 bases in between. The CDR3 nucleotides read TGCAGTGCCGGGAAGGGGGAGACCCAGTACTTC. Translation: CSAGKGETQYF.

This sequence joins TRBV28 and TRBJ2-7; 10 bases match TRBD1. Losses at the gene ends were 5 bases for V and 7 bases for J; bases not matched to a gene: 11. This CDR3 region has 15 residues. Germline V lookup: CDR1 MDHEN, CDR2 SYDVKM. This CDR3 is CASSPGQGTFKEQYV. CDR3 sequence (DNA): TGTGCCAGCAGTCCGGGACAGGGGACCTTCAAAGAGCAGTACGTC.

Ten or more counts support this clone. The chain recombines TRBV10-3 with TRBJ2-1; D remains ambiguous. The CDR3 contains 17 residues. Trimming stripped 4 bases from V and 4 bases from J, with 20 bases between. Per the germline V gene, CDR1 is ENHRY and CDR2 is SYGVKD. The CDR3 region is CAISGLGSDLWYNEQFF. CDR3 bases: TGTGCCATCAGTGGGCTTGGGTCAGACCTGTGGTACAATGAGCAGTTCTTC.

This clone was picked up a small number of times. Other DNA sequences from this sample encode an identical CDR3 as well. CDR3 coding DNA: TGTGCCAGCAGCCCCCCTACAGATACGCAGTATTTT. Its translation: CASSPPTDTQYF. The gene calls are TRBV9 and TRBJ2-3; D remains ambiguous. Germline CDR1 and CDR2: SGDLS and YYNGEE. Trimming left V 4 bases short and J 3 bases short, with 6 bases between. CDR3 length: 12 residues.

The rearrangement joins TRBV30 to TRBJ2-5; possibly TRBD1 for D (5 bases). Deletions cut 5 bases from V and 12 bases from J, with 25 bases between. The CDR3 is made up of 14 amino acids. In germline, CDR1 is GTSNPN, CDR2 SVGIG (reference sequence). In DNA form, the CDR3 reads TGTGCCTGGGAAGGGCTAGTGACACCTAGGGGCAAGTACTTC. It encodes CAWEGLVTPRGKYF.

The CDR3 DNA sequence: TGTGCCAGCAGCCAGCAGCTAAGTATCTACACCTTC. Amino acid sequence: CASSQQLSIYTF. The rearrangement links TRBV7-2 to TRBJ1-2; D uncertain. The CDR3 is made up of 12 amino acids. V lost 5 bases and J 10 bases, leaving 14 bases between the germline ends. Germline values: CDR1 SGHTA, CDR2 FQGNSA.

The chain employs TRBV6-6 and TRBJ1-6; 9 bases are a match to TRBD1. CDR3 length equals 15 residues. The V gene end was trimmed by 7 bases and the J gene end by 4 bases; junction bases not matched to a gene: 5. Germline values: CDR1 MNHNY, CDR2 SVGAGI (reference sequence). In nucleotides, the CDR3 is TGTGCCAGCAAGGACAGGGGACTGTATAATTCACCCCTCCACTTT. The encoded protein is CASKDRGLYNSPLHF.

V is TRBV7-3 and J is TRBJ1-1; D uncertain. The CDR3 runs to 14 residues. With 3 bases removed from V and 4 bases from J, the gap between germline ends came to 12 bases. Germline CDR1 is SGHTA and CDR2 is FQGTGA. CDR3 sequence (DNA): TGTGCCAGCAGCTTCGGCCTACTGGGCACTGAAGCTTTCTTT. Protein product: CASSFGLLGTEAFF.

The chain's CDR3 is CATRDGTGKQEQFF. The CDR3 DNA reads TGTGCCACGCGGGATGGGACAGGGAAACAGGAGCAGTTCTTC. J is TRBJ2-1 and V is TRBV10-3; 9 bases agree with TRBD1. This CDR3 has 14 amino acids. CDR1 is ENHRY and CDR2 is SYGVKD in the germline V gene. V shed 10 bases and J 10 bases; nucleotides not matched to a gene: 14.

This rearrangement joins TRBV7-9 to TRBJ2-3, with a weak D call TRBD2 (5 bases). CDR1 and CDR2 (germline): SEHNR, FQNEAQ (reference sequence). The CDR3 is 14 amino acids. The V end was cut by 4 bases, the J end by 6 bases, with 14 bases between. This chain's CDR3 is CASSYSRGDDTQYF. In nucleotides, the CDR3 is TGTGCCAGCAGCTACTCCCGGGGAGACGATACGCAGTATTTT.

A few counts support this clone. The chain is built from TRBV7-3 and TRBJ2-1; 7 nucleotides agree with TRBD2. V lost 1 base to trimming and J lost 4 bases; unmatched junction nucleotides: 4. The CDR3 runs 15 residues. Germline assignment: CDR1 SGHTA and CDR2 FQGTGA. The CDR3, as DNA: TGTGCCAGCAGCTTAAGCGGGAGTCTATACAATGAGCAGTTCTTC. Protein sequence: CASSLSGSLYNEQFF.

The chain is built from TRBV14 and TRBJ1-3; D is ambiguous. The CDR3 has 12 residues. In germline, CDR1 is SGHDN, CDR2 FVKESK. With 0 bases removed from V and 4 bases from J, the gap between germline ends came to 1 base. The CDR3, as DNA: TGTGCCAGCAGCCAAGAGGGAAACACCATATATTTT. It is translated as CASSQEGNTIYF.

The chain links TRBV7-2 to TRBJ2-5; TRBD1 is a possible D gene (6 bases). This CDR3 is 19 amino acids long. Trimming took 2 bases from V and 2 from J, leaving 24 bases between them. CDR1 is SGHTA and CDR2 is FQGNSA in the germline V gene. CDR3 sequence (DNA): TGTGCCAGCAGCTTAAGATCCACGAGGGACATCCGGAGGCAAGAGACCCAGTACTTC. Its protein is CASSLRSTRDIRRQETQYF.

This clone occurred a few times. The rearrangement joins TRBV25-1 to TRBJ2-5; 8 bases are a match to TRBD2. Germline V gives CDR1 MGHDK, CDR2 SYGVNS. The CDR3 length is 13 residues. With V trimmed by 7 bases and J by 5 bases, 6 bases remained unmatched. CDR3 sequence: CASNSGGGETQYF. The CDR3 coding sequence is TGTGCCAGCAACAGCGGGGGAGGGGAGACCCAGTACTTC.